This TCR beta chain originates from a study of cytomegalovirus exposure and HLA in healthy donors. On this clone: Its antigen is not known.

Primers for the PCR totalled 60 Vbeta and 13 Jbeta. The protocol was immunoSEQ multiplex PCR, while the TCRdb copy is restricted to in-frame clones and leaves out a portion. Found here are 150,000 to 200,000 clones, almost 80% of them singletons; the top ten hold about 1.3%. Whole-study results and caveats: According to reports, the classifier identified cytomegalovirus status with high specificity and sensitivity. In an earlier analysis, productive rearrangement rates for most beta V segments clustered near 87% or 30%. V segments that were indistinguishable, TRBV6-2 and TRBV6-3 among them, were omitted from analysis. Overall, roughly 160 TCR beta chains were annotated as cytomegalovirus-associated.

Unmatched junction bases numbered 19, after V lost 5 bases and J lost 2 bases. CDR1 and CDR2 (germline): LNHDA, SQIVND (reference sequence). The CDR3 consists of 20 residues. The source material was PBMCs. The rearrangement uses TRBV19 and TRBJ1-5; TRBD1 aligns across 9 bases. The sequence was obtained from a woman aged 45-59 years in good health and CMV-seronegative. The CDR3 spells CASSSGESGTGTLGNQPQHF. The CDR3 DNA is TGTGCCAGTAGTTCAGGGGAATCCGGGACAGGGACTTTGGGCAATCAGCCCCAGCATTTT.